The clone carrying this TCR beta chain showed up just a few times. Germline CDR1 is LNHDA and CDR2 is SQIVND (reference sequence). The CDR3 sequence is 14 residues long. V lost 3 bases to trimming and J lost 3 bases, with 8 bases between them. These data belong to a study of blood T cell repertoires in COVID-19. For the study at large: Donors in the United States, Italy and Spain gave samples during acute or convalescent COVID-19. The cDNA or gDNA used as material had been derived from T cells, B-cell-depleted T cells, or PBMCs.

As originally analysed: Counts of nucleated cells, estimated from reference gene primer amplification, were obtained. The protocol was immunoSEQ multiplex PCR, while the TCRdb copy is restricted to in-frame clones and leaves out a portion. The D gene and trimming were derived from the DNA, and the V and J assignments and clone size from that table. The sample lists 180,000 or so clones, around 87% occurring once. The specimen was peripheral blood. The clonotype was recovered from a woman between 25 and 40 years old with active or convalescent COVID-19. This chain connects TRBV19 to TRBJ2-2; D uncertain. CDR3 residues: CASSISTYTGELFF. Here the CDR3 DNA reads TGTGCCAGTAGTATCTCCACTTACACCGGGGAGCTGTTTTTT.